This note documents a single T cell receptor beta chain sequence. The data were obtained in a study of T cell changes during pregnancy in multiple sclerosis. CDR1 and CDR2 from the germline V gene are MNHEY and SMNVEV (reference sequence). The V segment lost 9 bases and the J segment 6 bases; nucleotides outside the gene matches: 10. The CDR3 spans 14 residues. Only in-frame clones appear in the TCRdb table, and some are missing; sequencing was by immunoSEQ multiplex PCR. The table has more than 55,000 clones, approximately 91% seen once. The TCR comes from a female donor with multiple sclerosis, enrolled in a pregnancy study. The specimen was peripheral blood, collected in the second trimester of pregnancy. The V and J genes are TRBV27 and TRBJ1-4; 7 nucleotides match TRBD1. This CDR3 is CASGLMQGDEKLFF. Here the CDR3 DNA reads TGTGCCAGTGGCCTCATGCAGGGGGATGAAAAACTGTTTTTT.